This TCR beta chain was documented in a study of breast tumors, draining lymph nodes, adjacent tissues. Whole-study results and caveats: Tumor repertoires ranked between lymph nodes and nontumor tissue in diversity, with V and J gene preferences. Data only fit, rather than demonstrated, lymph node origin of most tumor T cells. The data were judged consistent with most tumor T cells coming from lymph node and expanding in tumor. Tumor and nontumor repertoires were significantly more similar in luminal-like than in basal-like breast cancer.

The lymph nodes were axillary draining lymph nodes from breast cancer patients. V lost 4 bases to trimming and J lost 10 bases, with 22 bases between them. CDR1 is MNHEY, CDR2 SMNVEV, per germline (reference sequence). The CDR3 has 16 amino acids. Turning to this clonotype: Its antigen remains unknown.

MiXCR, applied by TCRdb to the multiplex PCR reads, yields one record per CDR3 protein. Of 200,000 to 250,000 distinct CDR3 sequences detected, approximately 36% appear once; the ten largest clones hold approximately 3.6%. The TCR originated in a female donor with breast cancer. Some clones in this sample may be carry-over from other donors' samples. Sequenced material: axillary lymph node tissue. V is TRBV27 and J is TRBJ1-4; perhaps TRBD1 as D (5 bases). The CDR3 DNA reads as TGTGCCAGCAGTTCTCGAACCGGGACGGATTACGGAAAACTGTTTTTT. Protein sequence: CASSSRTGTDYGKLFF.